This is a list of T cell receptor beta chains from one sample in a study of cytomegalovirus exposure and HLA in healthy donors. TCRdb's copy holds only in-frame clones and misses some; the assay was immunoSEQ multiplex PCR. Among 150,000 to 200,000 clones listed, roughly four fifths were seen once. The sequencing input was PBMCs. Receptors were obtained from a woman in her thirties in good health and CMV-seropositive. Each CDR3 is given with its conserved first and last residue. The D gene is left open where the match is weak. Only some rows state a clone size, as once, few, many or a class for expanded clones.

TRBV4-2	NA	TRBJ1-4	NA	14	CASSSVGANEKLFF	TGTGCCAGCAGCTCCGTAGGGGCTAATGAAAAACTGTTTTTT
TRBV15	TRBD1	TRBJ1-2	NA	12	CATSRDRVGYTF	TGTGCCACCAGCAGGGACAGGGTTGGCTACACCTTC
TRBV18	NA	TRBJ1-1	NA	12	CASSPSYAEAFF	TGTGCCAGCTCACCAAGCTATGCTGAAGCTTTCTTT
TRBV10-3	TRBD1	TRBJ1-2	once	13	CAISEGQGLGYTF	TGTGCCATCAGTGAGGGACAGGGATTAGGCTACACCTTC
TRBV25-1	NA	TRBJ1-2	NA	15	CASSKLTDRNYGYTF	TGTGCCAGCAGTAAGTTGACAGACCGTAACTATGGCTACACCTTC
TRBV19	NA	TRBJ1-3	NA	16	CASSIIGGTLGNTIYF	TGTGCCAGTAGTATAATCGGGGGAACGCTTGGAAACACCATATATTTT
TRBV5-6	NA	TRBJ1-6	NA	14	CASSLDRANSPLHF	TGTGCCAGCAGCTTGGACAGGGCAAATTCACCCCTCCACTTT
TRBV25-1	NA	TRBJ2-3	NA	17	CASSEWGMGLSTDTQYF	TGTGCCAGCAGTGAATGGGGGATGGGACTCAGCACAGATACGCAGTATTTT
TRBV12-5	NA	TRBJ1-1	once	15	CASGPPGGDDTEAFF	TGTGCTAGTGGTCCCCCCGGGGGGGATGACACTGAAGCTTTCTTT
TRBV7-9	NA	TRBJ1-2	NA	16	CASSLTNTYSNYGYTF	TGTGCCAGCAGCCTTACTAACACCTATTCTAACTATGGCTACACCTTC
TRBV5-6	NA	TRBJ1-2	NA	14	CASGSGLGLNGYTF	TGTGCCAGCGGTTCCGGTTTGGGGCTGAATGGCTACACCTTC
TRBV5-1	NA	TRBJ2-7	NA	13	CASSAGSPYEQYF	TGCGCCAGCTCTGCAGGTTCGCCCTACGAGCAGTACTTC
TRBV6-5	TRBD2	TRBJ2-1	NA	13	CASSPGLGNEQFF	TGTGCCAGCAGTCCGGGACTAGGCAATGAGCAGTTCTTC
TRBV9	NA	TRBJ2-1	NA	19	CASSLGGGGFRGSYNEQFF	TGTGCCAGCAGCCTAGGGGGCGGGGGGTTCCGTGGTTCCTACAATGAGCAGTTCTTC
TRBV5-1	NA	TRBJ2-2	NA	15	CASTTRGLDTGELFF	TGCGCCAGCACCACCCGGGGTCTCGACACCGGGGAGCTGTTTTTT
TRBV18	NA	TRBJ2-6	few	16	CASSPPGSSGANVLTF	TGTGCCAGCTCACCCCCGGGGAGCTCTGGGGCCAACGTCCTGACTTTC
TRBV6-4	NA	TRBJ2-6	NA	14	CASSVSSGANVLTF	TGTGCCAGCAGTGTCAGCTCTGGGGCCAACGTCCTGACTTTC
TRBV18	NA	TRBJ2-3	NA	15	CASSLTGLKTDTQYF	TGTGCCAGCTCACTAACAGGGCTTAAAACAGATACGCAGTATTTT
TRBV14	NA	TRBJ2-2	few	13	CASSWGDTGELFF	TGTGCCAGCAGTTGGGGGGACACCGGGGAGCTGTTTTTT
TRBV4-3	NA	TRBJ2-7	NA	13	CASSSSRGYEQYF	TGCGCCAGCAGCTCAAGCCGGGGATACGAGCAGTACTTC
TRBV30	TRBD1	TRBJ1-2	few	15	CAWTLAWTGDYGYTF	TGTGCCTGGACCCTAGCTTGGACAGGGGACTATGGCTACACCTTC
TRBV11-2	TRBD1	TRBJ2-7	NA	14	CASSPKTGGYEQYF	TGTGCCAGCAGCCCCAAGACAGGGGGATACGAGCAGTACTTC
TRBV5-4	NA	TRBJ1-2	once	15	CASSGYRRGNYGYTF	TGTGCCAGCAGCGGTTACAGGAGGGGTAACTATGGCTACACCTTC
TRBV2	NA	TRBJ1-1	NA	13	CASSEGLNTEAFF	TGTGCCAGCAGTGAAGGGCTTAACACTGAAGCTTTCTTT
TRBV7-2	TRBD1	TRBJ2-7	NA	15	CASSSTDRGNYEQYF	TGTGCCAGCAGCTCAACCGACAGGGGAAACTACGAGCAGTACTTC
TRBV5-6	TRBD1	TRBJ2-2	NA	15	CASSSTGGNTGELFF	TGTGCCAGCAGCTCGACAGGGGGGAACACCGGGGAGCTGTTTTTT
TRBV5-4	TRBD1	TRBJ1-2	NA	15	CASSFEPGTGDGYTF	TGTGCCAGCAGTTTTGAGCCCGGGACAGGGGACGGCTACACCTTC
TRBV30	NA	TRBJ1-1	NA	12	CAWSSPPREAFF	TGTGCCTGGAGTTCGCCTCCTCGGGAAGCTTTCTTT
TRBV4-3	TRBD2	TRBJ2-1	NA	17	CASSQVLAGGSYNEQFF	TGCGCCAGCAGCCAAGTCCTAGCGGGGGGCTCCTACAATGAGCAGTTCTTC
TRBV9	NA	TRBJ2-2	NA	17	CASSTNQVFANTGELFF	TGTGCCAGCAGCACGAATCAGGTGTTCGCGAACACCGGGGAGCTGTTTTTT
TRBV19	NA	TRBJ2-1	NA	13	CASSILPRNEQFF	TGTGCCAGTAGTATCCTGCCCAGGAATGAGCAGTTCTTC
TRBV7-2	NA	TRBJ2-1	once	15	CASSLGADPYNEQFF	TGTGCCAGCAGCTTAGGGGCCGACCCCTACAATGAGCAGTTCTTC
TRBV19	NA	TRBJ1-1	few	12	CASSPHRTEAFF	TGTGCCAGTAGTCCCCACAGGACCGAAGCTTTCTTT
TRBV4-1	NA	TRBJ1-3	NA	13	CASSHRDRNTIYF	TGCGCCAGCAGCCATCGGGACAGAAACACCATATATTTT
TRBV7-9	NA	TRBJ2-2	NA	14	CASSWRGRPGELFF	TGTGCCAGCAGCTGGAGGGGAAGACCCGGGGAGCTGTTTTTT
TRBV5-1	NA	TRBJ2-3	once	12	CASSPPGDTQYF	TGCGCCAGCAGCCCGCCGGGGGATACGCAGTATTTT
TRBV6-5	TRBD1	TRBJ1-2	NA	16	CASSSRGQGEGYGYTF	TGTGCCAGCAGTTCCCGTGGACAGGGTGAGGGGTATGGCTACACCTTC
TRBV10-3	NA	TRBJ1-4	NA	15	CAISDGSATNEKLFF	TGTGCCATCAGTGACGGGTCTGCAACTAATGAAAAACTGTTTTTT
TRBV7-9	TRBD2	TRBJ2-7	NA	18	CASSLEGGLAGLSYEQYF	TGTGCCAGCAGCTTAGAAGGTGGACTAGCGGGATTGTCCTACGAGCAGTACTTC
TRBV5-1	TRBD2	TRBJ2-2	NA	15	CASSSSSGNTGELFF	TGCGCCAGCAGCTCTTCTAGCGGAAACACCGGGGAGCTGTTTTTT
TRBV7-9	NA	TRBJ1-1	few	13	CASSLYQEGEAFF	TGTGCCAGCAGCTTATACCAGGAGGGTGAAGCTTTCTTT
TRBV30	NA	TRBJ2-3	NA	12	CAWSNRGDTQYF	TGTGCCTGGAGTAACCGAGGGGATACGCAGTATTTT
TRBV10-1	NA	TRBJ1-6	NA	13	CASSVENNSPLHF	TGCGCCAGCAGTGTTGAGAATAATTCACCCCTCCACTTT
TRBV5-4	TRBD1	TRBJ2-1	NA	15	CASSYGQGSYNEQFF	TGTGCCAGCAGTTACGGACAGGGTTCTTACAATGAGCAGTTCTTC
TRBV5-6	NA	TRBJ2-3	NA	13	CASSLGLTDTQYF	TGTGCCAGCAGCTTGGGACTCACAGATACGCAGTATTTT
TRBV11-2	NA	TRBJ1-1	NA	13	CASSLDQRLEAFF	TGTGCCAGCAGCTTAGATCAGAGGCTTGAAGCTTTCTTT
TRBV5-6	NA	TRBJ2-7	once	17	CASSLAWFGQSSYEQYF	TGTGCCAGCAGCTTGGCCTGGTTTGGACAGAGCTCCTACGAGCAGTACTTC
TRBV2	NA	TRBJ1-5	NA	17	CASSEIEVATSNQPQHF	TGTGCCAGCAGTGAAATCGAGGTTGCGACGAGCAATCAGCCCCAGCATTTT
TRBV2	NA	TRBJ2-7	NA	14	CASSDGFTTYEQYF	TGTGCCAGCAGTGACGGGTTTACCACCTACGAGCAGTACTTC